The entry that follows covers one TCR beta chain sequence. Its antigen remains unidentified. TCRdb re-called the PCR reads through MiXCR. Here the sample spans about 19,000 clones, about 31% being singletons. Trimming removed 2 bases from V and 5 bases from J, with 6 bases in between. Per germline, CDR1 LGHDT and CDR2 YNNKEL (reference sequence). CDR3 size: 13 residues. Patients were all untreated before their thyroid surgery. The source of the sample is a study of metastatic and nonmetastatic thyroid tumors. Whole-study context: It was across blood and tumor or nodule tissue from malignant and benign thyroid patients that repertoires were compared.

General study results and limits: Reports indicated that malignant thyroid tumors showed significantly higher TCR beta diversity than benign nodules did, in blood and tumor.

Sequencing input: adjacent normal tissue. V and J are TRBV3-1 and TRBJ2-2; no clear D gene. This TCR came from a female donor with papillary thyroid cancer or a benign thyroid nodule (not recorded which). Some clones in this sample may be carry-over from other donors' samples. The CDR3, as DNA: TGTGCCAGCAGCCAAACATCAACCGGGGAGCTGTTTTTT. It specifies CASSQTSTGELFF. Drawing the rest from reference TRBV3-1 and TRBJ2-2, the complete variable domain is DTAVSQTPKYLVTQMGNDKSIKCEQNLGHDTMYWYKQDSKKFLKIMFSYNNKELIINETVPNRFSPKSPDKAHLNLHINSLELGDSAVYFCASSQTSTGELFFGEGSRLTVL.